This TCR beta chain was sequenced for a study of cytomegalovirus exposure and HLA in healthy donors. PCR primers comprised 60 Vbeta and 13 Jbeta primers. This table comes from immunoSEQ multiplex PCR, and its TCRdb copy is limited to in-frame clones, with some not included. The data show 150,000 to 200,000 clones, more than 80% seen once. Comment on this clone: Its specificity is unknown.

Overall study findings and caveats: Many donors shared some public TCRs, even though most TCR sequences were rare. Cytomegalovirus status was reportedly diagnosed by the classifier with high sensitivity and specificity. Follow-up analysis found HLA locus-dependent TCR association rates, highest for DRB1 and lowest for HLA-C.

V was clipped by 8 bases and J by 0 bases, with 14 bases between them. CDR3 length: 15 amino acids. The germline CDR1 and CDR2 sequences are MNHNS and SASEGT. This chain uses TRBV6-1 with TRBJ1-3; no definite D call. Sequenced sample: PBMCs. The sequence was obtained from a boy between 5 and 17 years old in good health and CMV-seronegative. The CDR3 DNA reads TGTGCCAGCGTCGAGAGGCCTGACTCTGGAAACACCATATATTTT. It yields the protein CASVERPDSGNTIYF.